One T cell receptor beta chain is described in this entry. The data are from a study of CD8+ T cells in alopecia areata. The overall study: Disease severity was quantified as SALT score of affected scalp area.

In each case, RNA was isolated and then reverse transcribed into cDNA as the sequencing template. Clones were sequenced by immunoSEQ multiplex PCR, and TCRdb holds only the in-frame ones, with some missing. The table has about 42,000 clones, roughly two thirds seen once. Regarding treatment: oral pan-JAK inhibitor, 5-10 mg twice daily. V shed 6 bases and J 3 bases; nucleotides not matched to a gene: 11. The CDR3 sequence is 18 residues long. Germline V gene lookup returns CDR1 SQVTM and CDR2 ANQGSEA. The clonotype comes from a human donor with alopecia areata. The chain is built from TRBV29-1 and TRBJ2-2, with 15 bases lining up with TRBD2. The source was CD8+ T cells sorted from blood, collected at week 4, from a patient treated with tofacitinib. CDR3 protein: CSVAPGTSGGLDTGELFF. The CDR3 DNA sequence: TGCAGCGTCGCCCCCGGGACTAGCGGGGGGTTGGACACCGGGGAGCTGTTTTTT.